This TCR beta chain was identified in a study of control samples from healthy donors and cancer patients. The repertoire was sequenced with immunoSEQ multiplex PCR; TCRdb's copy has only in-frame clones and lacks some. The profile shows around 90,000 clones, 86% of them singletons. The germline V and J ends were trimmed by 3 bases and 0 bases, with 15 bases remaining between them. CDR1 and CDR2 from the germline V gene are LNHDA and SQIVND (reference sequence). The CDR3 sequence is 16 residues long. The receptor was derived from a man aged 25-45 years in good health. The J gene is TRBJ2-7, the V gene TRBV19; perhaps TRBD1 as D (6 bases). The material sequenced was blood. The CDR3 DNA is TGTGCCAGTAGTATCTCCACAGGGATGAGCTCCTACGAGCAGTACTTC. The encoded protein is CASSISTGMSSYEQYF. Full variable domain (rest looked up from reference TRBV19 and TRBJ2-7): DGGITQSPKYLFRKEGQNVTLSCEQNLNHDAMYWYRQDPGQGLRLIYYSQIVNDFQKGDIAEGYSVSREKKESFPLTVTSAQKNPTAFYLCASSISTGMSSYEQYFGPGTRLTVT.